The entry below describes one TCR beta chain. The antigen remains undetermined. This specimen comes from a study of CD8+ T cells in alopecia areata. On the study more broadly: For the treated group, dosing was oral tofacitinib at 5 to 10 mg twice daily. Tofacitinib therapy took 6 to 18 months; 6 months off drug came after.

Extraction of RNA preceded its reverse transcription into cDNA, which served as the sequencing template. Here immunoSEQ multiplex PCR was the method, and the copy in TCRdb shows in-frame clones only, minus some. The table includes fewer than 250,000 clones, 50% to 60% detected once. In germline, CDR1 is LNHNV, CDR2 YYDKDF (reference sequence). Deletions cut 2 bases from V and 2 bases from J, with 6 bases between. This CDR3 has 13 amino acids. Described treatment: oral pan-JAK inhibitor, 5-10 mg twice daily. Punch biopsies of lesional scalp, plus peripheral blood, were taken from alopecia areata patients. Study-wide points: Persistence of many expanded lesional clones was seen in scalp and blood during tofacitinib.

This clonotype was sampled from a human donor with alopecia areata. The rearrangement joins TRBV15 to TRBJ1-2, with D tentatively TRBD1 (5 bases). Here the sequenced sample was CD4+ T cells sorted from blood, taken at week 4, from a patient treated with tofacitinib. CDR3 nucleotides: TGTGCCACCAGCAGAACAGGCAACTATGGCTACACCTTC. Translated: CATSRTGNYGYTF.